This T cell receptor (beta chain) was captured in a study of cytomegalovirus exposure and HLA in healthy donors. PCR employed 60 Vbeta and 13 Jbeta primers. Data came from immunoSEQ multiplex PCR; TCRdb stores just in-frame clones and leaves some out. The data show over 90,000 clones, approximately 79% seen once. CDR3 size: 19 residues. Germline-derived CDR1 and CDR2 are LNHDA and SQIVND (reference sequence). Trimming cost V 4 bases and J 2 bases; bases outside gene matches: 9. The specimen sequenced was PBMCs. The receptor was isolated from a man aged 50 or older in good health and CMV-seropositive. The rearrangement joins TRBV19 to TRBJ2-6; 12 positions match TRBD1. This CDR3 reads CASSKKPGQGAAGANVLTF. In DNA, the CDR3 is TGTGCCAGTAGTAAGAAACCGGGACAGGGGGCGGCTGGGGCCAACGTCCTGACTTTC. The variable domain in full, completed from reference TRBV19 and TRBJ2-6, reads DGGITQSPKYLFRKEGQNVTLSCEQNLNHDAMYWYRQDPGQGLRLIYYSQIVNDFQKGDIAEGYSVSREKKESFPLTVTSAQKNPTAFYLCASSKKPGQGAAGANVLTFGAGSRLTVL.